Listed here are 16 T cell receptor beta chains from one sample, sequenced in a study of blood T cell repertoires in COVID-19. Here immunoSEQ multiplex PCR was the method, and the copy in TCRdb shows in-frame clones only, minus some. The sample has 68,000 or so clones; 80% to 90% are singletons. Sequences were obtained from peripheral blood. The receptors originated from a man in his forties or fifties with acute or convalescent COVID-19.

The DNA for the CDR3 is TGTGCCAGCAGTTTTTGGGGTAGCGGGAGGGCCAAGGAGCAGTTCTTC. Translating it yields CASSFWGSGRAKEQFF. This rearrangement joins TRBV27 to TRBJ2-1, with TRBD2 matching over 11 bases. The V gene's germline CDR1 is MNHEY and CDR2 SMNVEV (reference sequence). CDR3 length equals 16 residues. V shed 3 bases, J shed 10 bases, and the junction held 11 bases outside the gene matches.

In the case of this clone: Additional DNA sequences in this sample encode the identical CDR3. The chain carries TRBV15 and TRBJ2-1; 7 nucleotides match TRBD2. CDR1 is LNHNV and CDR2 is YYDKDF in the germline V gene (reference sequence). After removal of 0 bases from V and 3 bases from J, the junction contained 2 bases not matched to a gene. This CDR3 spans 15 amino acids. In nucleotides, the CDR3 is TGTGCCACCAGCAGAGACCGCGGGAGCTACAATGAGCAGTTCTTC. Translated: CATSRDRGSYNEQFF.

The chain recombines TRBV21-1 with TRBJ2-4; whether TRBD1, the table's D call, matches the DNA was not checked. TRBV21-1 is noted as a pseudogene. The CDR3 loop spans 16 amino acids. The CDR3 coding sequence is TGTGCCAGCAGCCGGGACAGGGGTTTGGGCAAAAACATTCAGTACTTC. It yields the protein CASSRDRGLGKNIQYF.

CDR3 coding DNA: TGTGCCAGCAGTTTAAACAGGGCAACCTACGAGCAGTACTTC. Residues: CASSLNRATYEQYF. The gene calls are TRBV28 and TRBJ2-7; possibly TRBD1 for D (6 bases). V was pared by 2 bases and J by 2 bases, with 10 bases between. Germline V gene data show CDR1 as MDHEN and CDR2 as SYDVKM. There are 14 residues in the CDR3.

This clone occurred once. V gene TRBV24-1 combines with J gene TRBJ1-1; a weak D match, TRBD1 (6 bases). The CDR3 runs to 14 residues. The V gene lost 5 bases and the J gene lost 3 bases, with 12 bases spanning the gap. Germline-derived CDR1 and CDR2 are KGHDR and SFDVKD. CDR3 bases: TGTGCCACCAGTGCCGGACAGTCCTACACTGAAGCTTTCTTT. The encoded protein is CATSAGQSYTEAFF.

This sequence joins TRBV2 and TRBJ2-3, with TRBD2 matching 9 bases. The germline CDR1 and CDR2 sequences are SNHLY and FYNNEI. The junction had 9 bases not matched to a gene; V was cut back by 7 bases and J by 4 bases. This CDR3 region has 15 residues. CDR3 sequence reads: CASIPRGGRADTQYF. CDR3 in DNA: TGTGCCAGCATCCCCCGCGGCGGGAGGGCAGATACGCAGTATTTT. Supplemented by reference TRBV2 and TRBJ2-3, the full variable domain reads EPEVTQTPSHQVTQMGQEVILRCVPISNHLYFYWYRQILGQKVEFLVSFYNNEISEKSEIFDDQFSVERPDGSNFTLKIRSTKLEDSAMYFCASIPRGGRADTQYFGPGTRLTVL.

The rearrangement links TRBV5-8 to TRBJ1-3; 7 bases map to TRBD1. This CDR3 region has 17 residues. V shed 2 bases, J shed 0 bases, and the junction held 8 bases outside the gene matches. Germline CDR1 SGHTS, CDR2 YDEGEE. The CDR3 nucleotides are TGTGCCAGCAGCTTATGGGGACAGCTGGCCTCTGGAAACACCATATATTTT. Translating gives CASSLWGQLASGNTIYF. Full variable domain (missing parts from reference TRBV5-8 and TRBJ1-3): EAGVTQSPTHLIKTRGQQATLRCSPISGHTSVYWYQQALGLGLQFLLWYDEGEERNRGNFPPRFSGRQFPNYSSELNVNALELEDSALYLCASSLWGQLASGNTIYFGEGSWLTVV.

The J gene is TRBJ2-5, the V gene TRBV9; no reliable D call. Trimming left V 1 base short and J 2 bases short, with 15 bases between. CDR1 and CDR2 from the germline V gene are SGDLS and YYNGEE. The CDR3 length is 16 residues. DNA of the CDR3: TGTGCCAGCAGCGTAACCCAGTTTGCGGAGCAAGAGACCCAGTACTTC. Protein sequence: CASSVTQFAEQETQYF.

The genes are TRBV27 and TRBJ2-1; 8 bases agree with TRBD1. Unmatched junction bases numbered 10, after V lost 5 bases and J lost 4 bases. Germline V lookup: CDR1 MNHEY, CDR2 SMNVEV (reference sequence). The CDR3 totals 16 residues. DNA for the CDR3: TGTGCCAGCAGTCACGCTGGGACAGGACCATACAATGAGCAGTTCTTC. As protein: CASSHAGTGPYNEQFF.

The chain combines TRBV6-6 with TRBJ2-2, with D maybe TRBD2 (6 bases). This CDR3 region has 14 residues. The germline gives CDR1 MNHNY, CDR2 SVGAGI (reference sequence). Trimming stripped 5 bases from V and 1 base from J, with 8 bases between. CDR3 DNA: TGTGCCAGCAGTCGGGGGAGGAACACCGGGGAGCTGTTTTTT. As protein: CASSRGRNTGELFF.

The rearrangement uses TRBV7-6 and TRBJ2-1; 7 bases are a match to TRBD1. Losses at the gene ends were 1 base for V and 5 bases for J; bases not matched to a gene: 11. This CDR3 has 17 amino acids. CDR1 is SGHVS, CDR2 FNYEAQ, per germline. CDR3 protein: CASSLDIGTAKNNEQFF. Here the CDR3 DNA reads TGTGCCAGCAGCTTAGATATCGGGACAGCCAAAAACAATGAGCAGTTCTTC.

V gene TRBV7-9 combines with J gene TRBJ2-6, with 7 bases matching TRBD1. This CDR3 has 15 residues. Germline loops: CDR1 SEHNR, CDR2 FQNEAQ (reference sequence). V shed 5 bases, J shed 4 bases, and the junction held 5 bases outside the gene matches. The CDR3 here is CASSRGGSGANVLTF. CDR3 nucleotides: TGTGCCAGCAGCCGAGGGGGCTCAGGGGCCAACGTCCTGACTTTC.

The gene calls are TRBV30 and TRBJ2-2; D remains unclear. This CDR3 is built from 12 residues. The germline gives CDR1 GTSNPN, CDR2 SVGIG (reference sequence). V was trimmed by 2 bases and J by 2 bases, leaving 3 bases between them. The CDR3 spells CAWSPNTGELFF. The CDR3 nucleotides are TGTGCCTGGAGTCCAAACACCGGGGAGCTGTTTTTT.

CDR3 DNA sequence: TGTGCCAGCAGTGAATCTGTGAGAGGGCATTCACCCCTCCACTTT. Encoded protein: CASSESVRGHSPLHF. The chain recombines TRBV25-1 with TRBJ1-6, with unresolved D. Trimming left V 1 base short and J 8 bases short, with 12 bases between. Germline lookup yields CDR1 MGHDK and CDR2 SYGVNS. This CDR3 spans 15 amino acids.

The V call is TRBV18, the J call TRBJ2-2, with D possibly matching TRBD1 (6 bases). CDR3 length: 16 residues. CDR1 and CDR2 from the germline V gene are KGHSH and LQKENI. The V end lost 3 bases, the J end lost 3 bases, and 14 bases lay between the germline ends. The CDR3 region has the DNA TGTGCCAGCTCACCCCTTGGGGGCGATTACACCGGGGAGCTGTTTTTT. Residues: CASSPLGGDYTGELFF.

J is TRBJ2-1 and V is TRBV6-4, with 14 bases that match TRBD2. The V segment lost 4 bases and the J segment 7 bases; nucleotides outside the gene matches: 6. CDR3 length equals 16 residues. Per the germline V gene, CDR1 is MRHNA and CDR2 is SNTAGT. Here the CDR3 reads CASSGTGTSGSNEQFF. The CDR3 coding sequence is TGTGCCAGCAGTGGTACCGGGACTAGCGGGAGTAATGAGCAGTTCTTC.